These T cell receptor beta chains were read from a single sample in a study of regulatory T cells in long-lasting Graves disease. TCRdb reprocessed the multiplex PCR reads with MiXCR, giving one entry per CDR3 protein. The sample has 400,000 to 650,000 distinct CDR3 sequences, more than 15% seen once; the top ten hold just under 25%. This sample also appeared in a second study, on T cells in Graves' hyperthyroidism and ophthalmopathy.

The sequenced sample was peripheral blood mononuclear cells (PBMCs), obtained at new diagnosis, from a patient treated with antithyroid drugs. These receptors originate from a woman aged 35-65 years with Graves disease. The CDR3 runs from the conserved cysteine through the conserved F or W. D genes are given only for firm matches. Clone size appears in some rows only: once, few, many, or a class for an expanded clone.

cdr3_length clone_size d_call j_call v_call cdr3_aa cdr3_nt
14 many NA TRBJ2-1 TRBV7-9 CASSLGWGSNEQFF TGTGCCAGCAGCTTGGGGTGGGGGTCCAATGAGCAGTTCTTC
15 many TRBD2 TRBJ2-1 TRBV12-3/TRBV12-4 CASSTTSGGAYEQFF TGTGCCAGCAGCACTACTAGCGGGGGGGCCTATGAGCAGTTCTTC
14 many NA TRBJ1-2 TRBV3-1 CASSPLGGTRGYTF TGTGCCAGCAGCCCCCTCGGTGGCACTAGGGGCTACACCTTC
14 NA NA TRBJ2-3 TRBV7-9 CASSLIADTGTQYF TGTGCCAGCAGCTTAATAGCGGACACAGGTACGCAGTATTTT
13 many NA TRBJ1-5 TRBV7-9 CASSWDSNQPQHF TGTGCCAGCAGTTGGGATAGCAATCAGCCCCAGCATTTT
16 many TRBD2 TRBJ2-5 TRBV6-5 CASSYTLAGAQETQYF TGTGCCAGCAGTTACACACTAGCGGGGGCGCAAGAGACCCAGTACTTC
13 many NA TRBJ2-7 TRBV12-3/TRBV12-4 CASSFYMGWEQYF TGTGCCAGCAGTTTCTATATGGGGTGGGAGCAGTACTTC
14 few TRBD1 TRBJ1-5 TRBV6-1 CASSVRGYNQPQHF TGTGCCAGCAGTGTCAGGGGGTACAATCAGCCCCAGCATTTT
16 NA TRBD1 TRBJ2-2 TRBV24-1 CATSAGTGPNTGELFF TGTGCCACCAGTGCTGGGACAGGGCCGAACACCGGGGAGCTGTTTTTT
14 many NA TRBJ1-6 TRBV30 CAWREQSPNSPLHF TGTGCCTGGAGAGAGCAGTCCCCGAATTCACCCCTCCACTTT
15 NA NA TRBJ2-2 TRBV3-1 CASSQRRGNTGELFF TGTGCCAGCAGCCAACGTAGGGGGAACACCGGGGAGCTGTTTTTT
14 NA NA TRBJ2-3 TRBV28 CASSSPPERDTQYF TGTGCCAGCAGTTCCCCGCCGGAGAGGGATACGCAGTATTTT
13 few NA TRBJ1-1 TRBV29-1 CSAQQSPNTEAFF TGCAGCGCTCAACAGAGCCCGAACACTGAAGCTTTCTTT
16 many TRBD1 TRBJ1-2 TRBV12-3/TRBV12-4 CATSGTGGAEFFGYTF TGTGCCACCAGCGGGACAGGGGGAGCTGAATTTTTCGGCTACACCTTC
13 many NA TRBJ1-2 TRBV12-3/TRBV12-4 CASSLAGSFGYTF TGTGCCAGCAGCTTGGCAGGGAGCTTTGGCTACACCTTC